This T cell receptor (beta chain) originates from a study of cytomegalovirus exposure and HLA in healthy donors. The table came from immunoSEQ multiplex PCR; TCRdb's copy has only in-frame clones and leaves some out. The sample includes around 350,000 clones, around 86% seen only once; the top ten take roughly 0.75%. V lost 7 bases, J lost 0 bases, and 8 bases stayed unmatched. From germline, CDR1 is SQVTM and CDR2 ANQGSEA. This CDR3 has 15 residues. Input material: PBMCs. This clonotype originated in a woman aged 18-29 years in good health and CMV-seronegative. V gene TRBV29-1 combines with J gene TRBJ2-3, with 9 bases fitting TRBD1. The CDR3 sequence is CSDRDRASSTDTQYF. DNA for the CDR3: TGCAGCGACCGGGACAGGGCCTCTAGCACAGATACGCAGTATTTT.